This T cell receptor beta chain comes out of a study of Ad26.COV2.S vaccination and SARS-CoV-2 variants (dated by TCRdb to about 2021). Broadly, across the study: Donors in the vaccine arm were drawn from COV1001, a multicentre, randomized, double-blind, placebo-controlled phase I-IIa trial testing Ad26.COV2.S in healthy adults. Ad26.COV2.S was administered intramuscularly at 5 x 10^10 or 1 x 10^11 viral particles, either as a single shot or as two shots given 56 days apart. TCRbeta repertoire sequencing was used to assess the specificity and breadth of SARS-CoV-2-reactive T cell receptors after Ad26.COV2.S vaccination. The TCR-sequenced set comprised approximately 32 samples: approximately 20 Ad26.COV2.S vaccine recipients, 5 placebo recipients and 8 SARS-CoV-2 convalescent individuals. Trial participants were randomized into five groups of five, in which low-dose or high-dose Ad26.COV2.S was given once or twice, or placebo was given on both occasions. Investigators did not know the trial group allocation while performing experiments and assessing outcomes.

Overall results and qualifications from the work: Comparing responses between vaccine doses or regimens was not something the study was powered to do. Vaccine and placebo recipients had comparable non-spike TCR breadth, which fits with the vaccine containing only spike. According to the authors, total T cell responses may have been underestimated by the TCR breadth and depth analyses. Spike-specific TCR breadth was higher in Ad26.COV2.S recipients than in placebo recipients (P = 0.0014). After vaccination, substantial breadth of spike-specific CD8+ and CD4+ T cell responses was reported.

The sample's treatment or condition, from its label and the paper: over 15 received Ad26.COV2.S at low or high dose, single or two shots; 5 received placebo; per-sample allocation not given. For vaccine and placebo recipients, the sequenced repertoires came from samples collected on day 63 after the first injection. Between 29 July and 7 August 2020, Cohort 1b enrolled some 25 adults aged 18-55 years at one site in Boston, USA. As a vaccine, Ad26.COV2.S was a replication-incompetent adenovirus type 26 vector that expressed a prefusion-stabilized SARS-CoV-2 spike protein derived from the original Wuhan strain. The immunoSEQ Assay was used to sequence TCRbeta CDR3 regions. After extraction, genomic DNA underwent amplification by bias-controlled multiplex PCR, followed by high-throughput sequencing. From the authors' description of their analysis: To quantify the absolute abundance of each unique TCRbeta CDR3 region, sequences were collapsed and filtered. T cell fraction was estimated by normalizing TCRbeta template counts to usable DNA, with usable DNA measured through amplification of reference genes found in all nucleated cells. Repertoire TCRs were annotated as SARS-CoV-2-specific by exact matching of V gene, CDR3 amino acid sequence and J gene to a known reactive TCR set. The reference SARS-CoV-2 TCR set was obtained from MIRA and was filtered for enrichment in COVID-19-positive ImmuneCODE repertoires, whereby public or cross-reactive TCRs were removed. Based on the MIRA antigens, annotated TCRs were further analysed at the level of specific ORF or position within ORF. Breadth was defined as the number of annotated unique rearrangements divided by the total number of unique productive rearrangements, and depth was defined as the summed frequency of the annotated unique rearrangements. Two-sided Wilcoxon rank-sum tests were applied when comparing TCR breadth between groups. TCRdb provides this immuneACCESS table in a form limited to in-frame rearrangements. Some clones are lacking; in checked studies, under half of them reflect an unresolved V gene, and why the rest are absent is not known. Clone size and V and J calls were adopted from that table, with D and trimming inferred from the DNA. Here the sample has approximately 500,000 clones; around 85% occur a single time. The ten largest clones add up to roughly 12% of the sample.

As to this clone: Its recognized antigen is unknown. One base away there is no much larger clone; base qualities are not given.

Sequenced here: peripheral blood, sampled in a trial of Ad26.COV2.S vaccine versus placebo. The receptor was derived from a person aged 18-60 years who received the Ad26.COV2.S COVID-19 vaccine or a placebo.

The CDR3 protein is CASSVTSIGELFF. The sequenced DNA: TGTGCCAGCAGCGTCACTAGTATCGGGGAGCTGTTTTTT. The chain is made from TRBV7-3 and TRBJ2-2, with a weak D call of TRBD2 (5 bases match). Between the V and J ends, shortened by 5 bases and 7 bases respectively, the junction contains 11 bases. CDR1 is given as SGHTA and CDR2 as FQGTGA, both from the germline V gene. The CDR3, from cysteine to phenylalanine, totals 13 residues. Just CDR3 DNA is preserved here, 39 bases in frame from base 1.